This T cell receptor beta chain was recovered during a study of T cell responses to AZD1222 COVID-19 vaccine. Study-level results: The donors showed a predominance of white British ancestry and of females, with possible underestimation of clonal diversity. Regions 160-218 and 743-854 dominated among vaccine-associated CD4 TCRs spanning spike.

Germline V CDR1 and CDR2: MNHNS, SASEGT. The CDR3 extends over 17 amino acids. Germline trimming cut 4 bases from V and 10 bases from J; bases unmatched to any gene: 16. About this clone: No antigen is known for it.

Produced via immunoSEQ multiplex PCR; TCRdb's table is partial and in-frame only. The repertoire has under 100,000 clones, 65% to 90% of them found once; the top ten carry about 7.5%. V is TRBV6-1 and J is TRBJ1-6, with 7 nucleotides matching TRBD1. The sample consisted of peripheral blood, taken on day 0 of AZD1222 vaccination. This receptor was taken from an adult in good health. The CDR3 loop is CASSGTGGLGGGSPLHF. The CDR3 bases are TGTGCCAGCAGTGGGACAGGTGGTCTAGGTGGGGGGTCACCCCTCCACTTT.